Described below is a single T cell receptor (beta chain) sequence and its context. Sequencing was performed with immunoSEQ multiplex PCR; in TCRdb, only in-frame clones are kept and a portion is missing. The repertoire includes 250,000 to 300,000 clones, 80% to 90% of them detected once, and approximately 14% sits in the top ten. This sample stems from a study of blood T cell repertoires in COVID-19. The CDR3 extends over 13 amino acids. Germline CDR1 and CDR2: LGHNA and YNFKEQ. With V trimmed by 2 bases and J by 5 bases, 3 bases remained unmatched. This sequence originates from a woman in her 70s with COVID-19, enrolled during active disease. Input material: peripheral blood. The chain is built from TRBV4-2 and TRBJ2-7; 7 nucleotides agree with TRBD2. CDR3 residues: CASSQWGGDEQYF. The CDR3 coding sequence is TGTGCCAGCAGCCAATGGGGGGGGGACGAGCAGTACTTC.